Listed below are T cell receptor beta chains from one sample, sequenced in a study of identical twins. MiXCR, run by TCRdb on the 5' RACE reads, gives a single entry per CDR3 protein. This sample has 1,800,000 or so distinct CDR3 sequences, with around a third found just once. The sample consisted of cord blood. The origin of the receptors is a newborn girl in good health. Both conserved end residues are part of each CDR3. The D gene is left open where the match is weak. Clone sizes are given selectively: once, few, many, or a class where the clone is expanded.

d_gene	v_gene	j_gene	abundance	CDR3nt	CDR3aa
.	TRBV7-9	TRBJ2-7	.	TGTGCCAGCAGCACAACAGGGCCCTACAATGAGCAGTACTTC	CASSTTGPYNEQYF
TRBD1	TRBV25-1	TRBJ1-2	few	TGTGCCAGCAGTCCCACCCGGGGCCCAGGGGGTGGCTACACCTTC	CASSPTRGPGGGYTF
TRBD2	TRBV20-1	TRBJ2-3	.	TGCAGAGGCGAGCGGGGAGGCACAGATACGCAGTATTTT	CRGERGGTDTQYF
.	TRBV4-1	TRBJ2-3	few	TGCGCCAGCAGCCAGAATATCGGCACAGATACGCAGTATTTT	CASSQNIGTDTQYF
TRBD2	TRBV3-1	TRBJ2-7	.	TGTGCCAGCAGCCGCGGGACTAGCGGGATTGACGAGCAGTACTTC	CASSRGTSGIDEQYF
.	TRBV12-3/TRBV12-4	TRBJ1-5	few	TGTGCCAGCAGTTTACCAACAGGGCATAATCAGCCCCAGCATTTT	CASSLPTGHNQPQHF
.	TRBV5-1	TRBJ2-3	few	TGCGCCAGCAGTTGGACGTCTTCCGACACAGATACGCAGTATTTT	CASSWTSSDTDTQYF
TRBD2	TRBV7-9	TRBJ2-1	.	TGTGCCAGCAGCTTAAAGGGACTAGCGGGAAGGTTATACAATGAGCAGTTCTTC	CASSLKGLAGRLYNEQFF
TRBD2	TRBV11-2	TRBJ2-5	few	TGTGCCAGCAGCTTAGTCAGCGGGGGAAAGACCCAGTACTTC	CASSLVSGGKTQYF
.	TRBV4-2	TRBJ1-2	many	TGTGCCAGCAGCCAAGATCCCGCCAGGGGAAAGGAAGGCTACACCTTC	CASSQDPARGKEGYTF
.	TRBV12-3/TRBV12-4	TRBJ1-1	.	TGTGCCAGCAGTCCCCCCAGACGGGAAGCTTTCTTT	CASSPPRREAFF